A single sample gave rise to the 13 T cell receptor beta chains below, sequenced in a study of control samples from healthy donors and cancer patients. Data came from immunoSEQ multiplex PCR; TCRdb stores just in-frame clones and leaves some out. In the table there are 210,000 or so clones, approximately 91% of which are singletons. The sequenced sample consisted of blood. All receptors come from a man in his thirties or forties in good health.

For the CDR3, the DNA is TGTGCCAGCAGCTCGGGCGACAATGAGCAGTTCTTC. It is translated as CASSSGDNEQFF. The chain couples TRBV11-3 to TRBJ2-1; no clear D. The CDR3 has 12 amino acids. V lost 4 bases and J 5 bases, leaving 6 bases between the germline ends. Per the germline V gene, CDR1 is SGHNT and CDR2 is YENEEA. The full variable domain, rest sourced from reference TRBV11-3 and TRBJ2-1, is EAGVVQSPRYKIIEKKQPVAFWCNPISGHNTLYWYLQNLGQGPELLIRYENEEAVDDSQLPKDRFSAERLKGVDSTLKIQPAELGDSAVYLCASSSGDNEQFFGPGTRLTVL.

CDR3 protein: CASRDTGGYTF. CDR3 in DNA: TGCGCCAGCAGGGATACGGGGGGCTACACCTTC. J is TRBJ1-2 and V is TRBV5-1; D ambiguous. CDR3 length: 11 amino acids. Germline assignment: CDR1 SGHRS and CDR2 YFSETQ. V lost 5 bases, J lost 8 bases, and 10 bases lay in between.

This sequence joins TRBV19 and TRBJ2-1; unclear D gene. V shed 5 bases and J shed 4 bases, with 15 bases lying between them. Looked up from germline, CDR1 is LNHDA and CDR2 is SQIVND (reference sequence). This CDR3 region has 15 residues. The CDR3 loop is CASSPALQLYNEQFF. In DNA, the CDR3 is TGTGCCAGTAGTCCTGCCCTACAGTTATACAATGAGCAGTTCTTC. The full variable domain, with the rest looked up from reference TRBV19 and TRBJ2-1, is DGGITQSPKYLFRKEGQNVTLSCEQNLNHDAMYWYRQDPGQGLRLIYYSQIVNDFQKGDIAEGYSVSREKKESFPLTVTSAQKNPTAFYLCASSPALQLYNEQFFGPGTRLTVL.

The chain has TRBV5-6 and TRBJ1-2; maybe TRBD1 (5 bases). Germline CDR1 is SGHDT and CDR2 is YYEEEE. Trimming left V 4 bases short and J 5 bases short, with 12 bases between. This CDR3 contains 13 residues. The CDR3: CASSPDSSYGYTF. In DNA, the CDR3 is TGTGCCAGCAGCCCCGACAGTAGTTATGGCTACACCTTC.

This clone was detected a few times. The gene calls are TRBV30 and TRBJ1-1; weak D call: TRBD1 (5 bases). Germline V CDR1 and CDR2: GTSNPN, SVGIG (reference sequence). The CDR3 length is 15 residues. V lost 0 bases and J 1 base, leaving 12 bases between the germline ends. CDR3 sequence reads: CAWSVIGGANTEAFF. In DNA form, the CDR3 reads TGTGCCTGGAGTGTAATCGGGGGTGCGAACACTGAAGCTTTCTTT. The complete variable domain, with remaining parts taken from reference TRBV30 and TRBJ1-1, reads SQTIHQWPATLVQPVGSPLSLECTVEGTSNPNLYWYRQAAGRGLQLLFYSVGIGQISSEVPQNLSASRPQDRQFILSSKKLLLSDSGFYLCAWSVIGGANTEAFFGQGTRLTVV.

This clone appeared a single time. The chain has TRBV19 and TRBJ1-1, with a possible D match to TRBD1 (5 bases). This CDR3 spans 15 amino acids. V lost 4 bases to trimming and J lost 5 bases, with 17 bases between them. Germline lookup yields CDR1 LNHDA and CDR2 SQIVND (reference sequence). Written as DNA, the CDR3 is TGTGCCAGTAGTAATAAAAAGGGGATGAGGACTGAAGCTTTCTTT. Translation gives CASSNKKGMRTEAFF.

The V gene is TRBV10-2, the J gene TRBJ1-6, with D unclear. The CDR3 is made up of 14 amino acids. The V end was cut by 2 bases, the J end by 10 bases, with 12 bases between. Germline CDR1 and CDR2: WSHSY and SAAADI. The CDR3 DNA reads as TGCGCCAGCAGTGAGAGCGCAGGTCGGTCACCCCTCCACTTT. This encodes CASSESAGRSPLHF.

The CDR3 bases are TGTGCCAGCAGTCGTCCCCGTCGAAATGGACAGGGGGGAAACATTCAGTACTTC. It encodes CASSRPRRNGQGGNIQYF. This chain connects TRBV2 to TRBJ2-4; 10 bases are a match to TRBD1. In germline, CDR1 is SNHLY, CDR2 FYNNEI. The CDR3 is made up of 18 amino acids. J lost 6 bases, V lost 5 bases, and 16 bases had no gene match.

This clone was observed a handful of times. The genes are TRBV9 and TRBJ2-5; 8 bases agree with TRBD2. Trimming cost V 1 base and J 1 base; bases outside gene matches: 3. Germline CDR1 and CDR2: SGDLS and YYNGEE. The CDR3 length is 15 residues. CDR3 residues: CASSVSAGGQETQYF. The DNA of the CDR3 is TGTGCCAGCAGCGTATCCGCGGGGGGCCAAGAGACCCAGTACTTC.

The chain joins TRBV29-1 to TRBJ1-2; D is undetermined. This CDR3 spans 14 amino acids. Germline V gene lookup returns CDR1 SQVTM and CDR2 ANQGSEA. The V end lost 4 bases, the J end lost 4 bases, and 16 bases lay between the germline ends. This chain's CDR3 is CSVGIGNGPYGYTF. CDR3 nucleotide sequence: TGCAGCGTTGGGATAGGGAATGGTCCCTATGGCTACACCTTC.

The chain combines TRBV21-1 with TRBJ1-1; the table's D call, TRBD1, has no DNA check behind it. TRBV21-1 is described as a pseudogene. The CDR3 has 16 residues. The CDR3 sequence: CASSKAHRAPWTEAFF. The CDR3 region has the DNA TGTGCCAGCAGCAAAGCCCACAGGGCCCCATGGACTGAAGCTTTCTTT.

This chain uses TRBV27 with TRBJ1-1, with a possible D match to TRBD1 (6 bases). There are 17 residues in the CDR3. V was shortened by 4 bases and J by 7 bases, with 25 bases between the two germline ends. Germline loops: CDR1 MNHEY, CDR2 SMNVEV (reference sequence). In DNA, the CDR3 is TGTGCCAGCAGTTCCCCTAGGGGGATCAGGGCCCTTAATGAAGCTTTCTTT. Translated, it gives CASSSPRGIRALNEAFF.

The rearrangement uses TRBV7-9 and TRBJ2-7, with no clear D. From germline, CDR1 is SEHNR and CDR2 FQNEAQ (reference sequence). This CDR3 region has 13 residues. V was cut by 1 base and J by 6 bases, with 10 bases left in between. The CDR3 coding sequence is TGTGCCAGCAGCTTAGGGGTAGCTTCCGAGCAGTACTTC. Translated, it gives CASSLGVASEQYF.